Sequencing of this TCR beta chain was carried out in a study of human T cells and chemical hapten exposure. The wider study: Scalp application of diphenylcyclopropenone was performed weekly in patients across the entire roughly 22-week study.

Study-wide findings and caveats: DPC sensitization did not alter TCRs above 1 in 1000 frequency.

One entry per CDR3 protein, called by TCRdb with MiXCR from the RACE reads. Counted here are about 120,000 distinct CDR3 sequences, approximately 13% occurring once; the ten biggest clones make up approximately 3%. This clonotype was counted ten times or more. The target antigen is unknown. The germline V gene has CDR1 MNHEY and CDR2 SVGEGT. V lost 5 bases, J lost 6 bases, and 10 bases lay in between. The CDR3 totals 13 residues. Time point of the sample: pre-sensitization, week 0. Regarding treatment: therapeutic diphenylcyclopropenone sensitization with weekly scalp DPC. Donation of samples came from alopecia patients who were 18 to 70 years old and suitable for DPC. The authors' total RNA extraction used unfractionated whole blood.

The chain has TRBV6-2 or TRBV6-3 and TRBJ2-2, with a weak D call TRBD1 (6 bases). The sequences come from whole blood, collected in connection with sensitization to the hapten diphenylcyclopropenone (DPC). The source is a woman aged 18-29 years with alopecia areata. Some clones in this sample may be carry-over from other donors' samples. CDR3 sequence (DNA): TGTGCCAGCAGTGGACAGTTCGCCGGGGAGCTGTTTTTT. Its translation: CASSGQFAGELFF.